This T cell receptor beta chain is drawn from a study of T cell responses to AZD1222 COVID-19 vaccine. General study results and limits: Donors were mostly white British, more females; clonal diversity possibly underestimated.

Produced via immunoSEQ multiplex PCR; TCRdb's table is partial and in-frame only. This sample yields some 250,000 clones, of which around 92% are seen a single time; 0.55% belongs to the top ten. The V gene's germline CDR1 is MDHEN and CDR2 SYDVKM. V was shortened by 5 bases and J by 5 bases, with 12 bases between the two germline ends. The CDR3 is made up of 14 amino acids. Worth noting for this clone: The antigen remains unidentified.

The input for sequencing was peripheral blood, taken 28 days after the second AZD1222 dose. The TCR comes from an adult who received the AZD1222 COVID-19 vaccine. The chain carries TRBV28 and TRBJ1-4; D is undetermined. CDR3: CASSTRVANEKLFF. Here the CDR3 DNA reads TGTGCCAGCAGTACCAGAGTTGCCAATGAAAAACTGTTTTTT.